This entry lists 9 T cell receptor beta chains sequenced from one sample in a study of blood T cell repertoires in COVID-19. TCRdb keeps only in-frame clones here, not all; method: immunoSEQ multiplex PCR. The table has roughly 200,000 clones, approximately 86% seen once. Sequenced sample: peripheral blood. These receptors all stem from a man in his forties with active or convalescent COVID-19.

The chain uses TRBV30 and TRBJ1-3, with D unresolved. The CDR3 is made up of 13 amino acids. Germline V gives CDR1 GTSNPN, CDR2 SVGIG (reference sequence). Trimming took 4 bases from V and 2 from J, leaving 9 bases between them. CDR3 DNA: TGTGCCTGGACCCTCGGGGCTGGAAACACCATATATTTT. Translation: CAWTLGAGNTIYF. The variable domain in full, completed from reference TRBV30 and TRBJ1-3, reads SQTIHQWPATLVQPVGSPLSLECTVEGTSNPNLYWYRQAAGRGLQLLFYSVGIGQISSEVPQNLSASRPQDRQFILSSKKLLLSDSGFYLCAWTLGAGNTIYFGEGSWLTVV.

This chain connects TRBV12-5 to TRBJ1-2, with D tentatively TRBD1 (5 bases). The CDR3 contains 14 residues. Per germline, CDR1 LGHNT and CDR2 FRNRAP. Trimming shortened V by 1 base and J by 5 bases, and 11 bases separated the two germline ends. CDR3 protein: CASGLGTGVYGYTF. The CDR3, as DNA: TGTGCTAGTGGTTTGGGCACGGGGGTGTATGGCTACACCTTC.

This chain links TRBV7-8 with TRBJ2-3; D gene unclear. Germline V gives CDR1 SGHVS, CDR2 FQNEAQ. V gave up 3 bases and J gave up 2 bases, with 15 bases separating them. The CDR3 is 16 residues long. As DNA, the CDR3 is TGTGCCAGCAGCTTTGAGCTAGATCTTTACACAGATACGCAGTATTTT. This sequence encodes CASSFELDLYTDTQYF. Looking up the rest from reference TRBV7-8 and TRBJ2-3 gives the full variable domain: GAGVSQSPRYKVAKRGQDVALRCDPISGHVSLFWYQQALGQGPEFLTYFQNEAQLDKSGLPSDRFFAERPEGSVSTLKIQRTQQEDSAVYLCASSFELDLYTDTQYFGPGTRLTVL.

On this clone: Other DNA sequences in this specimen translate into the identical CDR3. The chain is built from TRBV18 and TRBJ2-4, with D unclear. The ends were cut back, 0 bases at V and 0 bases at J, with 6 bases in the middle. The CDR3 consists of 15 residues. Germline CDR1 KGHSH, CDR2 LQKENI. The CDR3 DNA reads TGTGCCAGCTCACCACCCTCCGTAGCCAAAAACATTCAGTACTTC. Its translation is CASSPPSVAKNIQYF.

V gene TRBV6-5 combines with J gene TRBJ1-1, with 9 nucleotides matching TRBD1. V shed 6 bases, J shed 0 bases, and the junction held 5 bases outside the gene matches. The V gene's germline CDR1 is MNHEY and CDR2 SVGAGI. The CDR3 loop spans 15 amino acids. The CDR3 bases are TGTGCCAGCAGGACAGGGGGATCCATGAACACTGAAGCTTTCTTT. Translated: CASRTGGSMNTEAFF.

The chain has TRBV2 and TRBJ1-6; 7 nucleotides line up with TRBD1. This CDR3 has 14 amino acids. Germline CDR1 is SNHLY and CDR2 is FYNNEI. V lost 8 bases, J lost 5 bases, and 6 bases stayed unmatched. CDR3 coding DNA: TGTGCCAGCTCCAGAGGGACAGATAATTCACCCCTCCACTTT. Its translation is CASSRGTDNSPLHF.

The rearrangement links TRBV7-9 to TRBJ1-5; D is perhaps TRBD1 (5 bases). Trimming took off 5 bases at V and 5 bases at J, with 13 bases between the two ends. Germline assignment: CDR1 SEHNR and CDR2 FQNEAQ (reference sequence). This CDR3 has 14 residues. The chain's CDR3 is CASSDEVGDQPQHF. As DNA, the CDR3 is TGTGCCAGCAGCGACGAGGTAGGGGATCAGCCCCAGCATTTT.

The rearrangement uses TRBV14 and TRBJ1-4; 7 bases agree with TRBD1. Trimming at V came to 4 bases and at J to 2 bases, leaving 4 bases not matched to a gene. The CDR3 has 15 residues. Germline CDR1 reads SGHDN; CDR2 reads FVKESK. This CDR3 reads CASSPLGQTNEKLFF. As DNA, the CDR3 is TGTGCCAGCAGCCCACTGGGACAGACTAATGAAAAACTGTTTTTT. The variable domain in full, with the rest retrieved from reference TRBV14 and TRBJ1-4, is EAGVTQFPSHSVIEKGQTVTLRCDPISGHDNLYWYRRVMGKEIKFLLHFVKESKQDESGMPNNRFLAERTGGTYSTLKVQPAELEDSGVYFCASSPLGQTNEKLFFGSGTQLSVL.

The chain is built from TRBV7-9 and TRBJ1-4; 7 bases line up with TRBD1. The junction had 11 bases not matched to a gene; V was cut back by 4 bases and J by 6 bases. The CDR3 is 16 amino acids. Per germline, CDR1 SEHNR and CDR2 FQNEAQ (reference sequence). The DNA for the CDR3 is TGTGCCAGCAGCTCGCTCCCCTCGGGACAGTATGAAAAACTGTTTTTT. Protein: CASSSLPSGQYEKLFF.